This TCR beta chain stems from a study of T cell responses to AZD1222 COVID-19 vaccine. The CDR3 is 18 residues long. Germline CDR1 and CDR2: SGHAT and FQNNGV. With V trimmed by 1 base and J by 4 bases, 14 bases remained unmatched. Sequencing was performed with immunoSEQ multiplex PCR; in TCRdb, only in-frame clones are kept and a portion is missing. The sample includes fewer than 200,000 clones, roughly 92% of them seen just once. Study results and limitations: The study sampled repertoires only after the peak T cell response. Females outnumbered males among donors, who were mostly white British; clonal diversity was possibly underestimated.

Comment on this clone: What it recognizes is unknown.

This sequence was found in an adult in good health. V and J are TRBV11-2 and TRBJ1-2, with 8 bases that match TRBD1. The source was peripheral blood, collected on day 0 of AZD1222 vaccination. CDR3 in DNA: TGTGCCAGCAGCTTAGGGGGCGCGGGGACAGGAAAAATCTATGGCTACACCTTC. This sequence encodes CASSLGGAGTGKIYGYTF.